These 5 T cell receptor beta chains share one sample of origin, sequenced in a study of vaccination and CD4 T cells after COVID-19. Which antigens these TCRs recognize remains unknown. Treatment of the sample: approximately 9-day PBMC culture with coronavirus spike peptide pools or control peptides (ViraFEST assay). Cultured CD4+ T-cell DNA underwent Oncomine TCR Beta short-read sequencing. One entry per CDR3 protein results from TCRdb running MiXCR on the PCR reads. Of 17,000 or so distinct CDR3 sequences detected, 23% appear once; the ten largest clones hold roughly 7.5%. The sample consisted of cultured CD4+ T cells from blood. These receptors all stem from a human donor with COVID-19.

The CDR3 nucleotides are TGTGCCAGCAGTTTAAGGAGGCCCAGGGCGACTGAAGCTTTCTTT. Amino acids: CASSLRRPRATEAFF. This chain links TRBV28 with TRBJ1-1, with D possibly matching TRBD1 (5 bases). The CDR3 is 15 amino acids. Trimming shortened V by 2 bases and J by 5 bases, and 15 bases separated the two germline ends. Germline assignment: CDR1 MDHEN and CDR2 SYDVKM.

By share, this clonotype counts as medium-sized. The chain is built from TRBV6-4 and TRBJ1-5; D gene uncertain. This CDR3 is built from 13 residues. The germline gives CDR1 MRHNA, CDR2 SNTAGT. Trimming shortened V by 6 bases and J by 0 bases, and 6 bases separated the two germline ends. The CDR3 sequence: CASSRDSNQPQHF. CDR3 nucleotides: TGTGCCAGCAGCAGAGATAGCAATCAGCCCCAGCATTTT.

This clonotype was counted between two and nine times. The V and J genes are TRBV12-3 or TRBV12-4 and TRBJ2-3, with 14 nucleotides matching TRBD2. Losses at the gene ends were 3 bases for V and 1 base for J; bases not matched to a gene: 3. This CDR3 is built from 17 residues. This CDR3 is CASSLTSGGAGTDTQYF. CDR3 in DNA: TGTGCCAGCAGTTTGACTAGCGGGGGGGCCGGCACAGATACGCAGTATTTT.

In DNA, the CDR3 is TGTGCCAGCAGTTACTCGACTACTAGCGGGCACGAGCAGTACTTC. Its translation: CASSYSTTSGHEQYF. The genes are TRBV6-5 and TRBJ2-7, with 9 bases matching TRBD2. This CDR3 is 15 amino acids long. Germline CDR1 and CDR2: MNHEY and SVGAGI. Unmatched junction bases numbered 5, after V lost 0 bases and J lost 5 bases.

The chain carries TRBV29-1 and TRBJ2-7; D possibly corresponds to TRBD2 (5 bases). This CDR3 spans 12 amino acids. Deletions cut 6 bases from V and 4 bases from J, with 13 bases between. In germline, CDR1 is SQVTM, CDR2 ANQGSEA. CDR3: CSVEEALYEQYF. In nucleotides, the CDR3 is TGCAGCGTCGAGGAGGCTTTATACGAGCAGTACTTC.